This section outlines one TCR beta chain sequence together with its context. Antigen: not known. This sample is part of a study of T cell responses to AZD1222 COVID-19 vaccine. There are 20 residues in the CDR3. Produced via immunoSEQ multiplex PCR; TCRdb's table is partial and in-frame only. The table has 100,000 to 150,000 clones, around 93% seen once. Broader study findings: Spike-specific TCR breadth and depth rose after two AZD1222 doses. The donor group comprised mostly white British people and more females; the analysis possibly underestimated clonal diversity.

This clonotype originated in an adult who received the AZD1222 COVID-19 vaccine. The chain has TRBV21-1 and TRBJ1-1. TRBV21-1 is annotated as a pseudogene. Sequenced material: peripheral blood, taken 28 days after the second AZD1222 dose. In DNA, the CDR3 is TGTGCCAGCAGCAAAGGCGGGGTATACAAGGGGATGGGTCGAGAGACTGAAGCTTTCTTT. This sequence encodes CASSKGGVYKGMGRETEAFF.